One sample yielded the 22 T cell receptor beta chains listed below, sequenced in a study of blood T cell repertoires in COVID-19. TCRdb keeps only in-frame clones here, not all; method: immunoSEQ multiplex PCR. The sample has more than 25,000 clones; 65% to 90% are singletons. Specimen: peripheral blood. The receptors originated from a human donor in a cohort sampled during active COVID-19.

V gene TRBV2 combines with J gene TRBJ1-1; D is undetermined. The CDR3 runs 11 residues. Germline CDR1 is SNHLY and CDR2 is FYNNEI. V dropped 6 bases and J dropped 2 bases, with 4 bases sitting between them. The CDR3 nucleotides are TGTGCCAGCAGGCGTAACACTGAAGCTTTCTTT. This translates into CASRRNTEAFF.

The chain has TRBV5-6 and TRBJ2-5, with 7 bases fitting TRBD1. The germline V gene has CDR1 SGHDT and CDR2 YYEEEE. CDR3 length: 15 residues. After removal of 5 bases from V and 0 bases from J, the junction contained 7 bases not matched to a gene. The chain's CDR3 is CASRQQQGYQETQYF. The CDR3 coding sequence is TGTGCCAGCAGGCAGCAACAGGGGTACCAAGAGACCCAGTACTTC.

V and J are TRBV12-5 and TRBJ1-4; D is undetermined. The CDR3 is 17 residues long. Trimming left V 3 bases short and J 0 bases short, with 14 bases between. Germline V gene sequence: CDR1 LGHNT, CDR2 FRNRAP. The CDR3 is CASGFWQVAATNEKLFF. The CDR3 DNA reads TGTGCTAGTGGTTTTTGGCAGGTCGCCGCAACTAATGAAAAACTGTTTTTT.

This chain uses TRBV7-8 with TRBJ1-2; 8 bases are a match to TRBD1. The V gene's germline CDR1 is SGHVS and CDR2 FQNEAQ. The V and J ends lost 1 base and 8 bases, in that order; junction bases with no gene match: 9. The CDR3 spans 15 residues. The CDR3 DNA reads as TGTGCCAGCAGCTTAGGGCAGGGGGCAGTCGTGGGCTACACCTTC. Amino acid sequence: CASSLGQGAVVGYTF.

The rearrangement links TRBV28 to TRBJ1-1, with D possibly TRBD1 on 6 matching bases. This CDR3 is built from 13 residues. V lost 11 bases, J lost 1 base, and 14 bases lay in between. CDR1 and CDR2 from the germline V gene are MDHEN and SYDVKM. For the CDR3, the DNA is TGTGCCGTCAGGGGTCGTACGAACACTGAAGCTTTCTTT. This sequence encodes CAVRGRTNTEAFF. The full variable domain, rest sourced from reference TRBV28 and TRBJ1-1, is DVKVTQSSRYLVKRTGEKVFLECVQDMDHENMFWYRQDPGLGLRLIYFSYDVKMKEKGDIPEGYSVSREKKERFSLILESASTNQTSMYLCAVRGRTNTEAFFGQGTRLTVV.

In DNA form, the CDR3 reads TGTGCCAGCACTTCGGACAGTCCGAACACCGGGGAGCTGTTTTTT. It is translated as CASTSDSPNTGELFF. The rearrangement links TRBV2 to TRBJ2-2; D possibly corresponds to TRBD1 (6 bases). The CDR3 sequence is 15 residues long. The germline V gene has CDR1 SNHLY and CDR2 FYNNEI. V lost 7 bases to trimming and J lost 0 bases, with 12 bases between them.

The V call is TRBV7-9, the J call TRBJ2-1; 9 bases line up with TRBD1. The J segment lost 7 bases and the V segment lost 1 base, leaving 8 bases of the junction unmatched. This CDR3 region has 16 residues. Germline loops: CDR1 SEHNR, CDR2 FQNEAQ (reference sequence). This CDR3 is CASSLGRDRVGNEQFF. The CDR3 DNA sequence: TGTGCCAGCAGCTTAGGCCGGGACAGGGTTGGGAATGAGCAGTTCTTC.

The V gene is TRBV6-5, the J gene TRBJ2-7; 7 bases map to TRBD2. The CDR3 loop spans 14 amino acids. Per the germline V gene, CDR1 is MNHEY and CDR2 is SVGAGI. V lost 6 bases to trimming and J lost 2 bases; unmatched junction nucleotides: 7. This CDR3 is CASRQSSGPYEQYF. CDR3 sequence (DNA): TGTGCCAGCAGGCAATCTAGCGGACCCTACGAGCAGTACTTC.

The rearrangement links TRBV15 to TRBJ2-2; possible D gene TRBD2, 6 bases. The germline V and J ends were trimmed by 1 base and 1 base, with 10 bases remaining between them. The CDR3 runs 16 residues. Per germline, CDR1 LNHNV and CDR2 YYDKDF (reference sequence). The DNA for the CDR3 is TGTGCCACCAGCAGAGGGCGGGGTTGGAACACCGGGGAGCTGTTTTTT. It yields the protein CATSRGRGWNTGELFF.

V gene TRBV5-4 combines with J gene TRBJ1-6; TRBD1 matches at 8 bases. In germline, CDR1 is SGHNT, CDR2 YYREEE (reference sequence). The junction had 10 bases not matched to a gene; V was cut back by 4 bases and J by 10 bases. The CDR3 totals 15 residues. The CDR3 region has the DNA TGTGCCAGCAGCACGATCCCAGGACAGGGCTCACCCCTCCACTTT. Encoded protein: CASSTIPGQGSPLHF.

This rearrangement joins TRBV7-2 to TRBJ2-3; 7 positions agree with TRBD2. The J segment lost 2 bases and the V segment lost 5 bases, leaving 7 bases of the junction unmatched. The germline gives CDR1 SGHTA, CDR2 FQGNSA. CDR3 length: 15 residues. The chain's CDR3 is CASSPFRDYTDTQYF. The CDR3 DNA reads TGTGCCAGCAGCCCTTTCCGGGACTACACAGATACGCAGTATTTT.

This chain joins TRBV19 and TRBJ1-5; the match to TRBD1 covers 8 bases. CDR3 size: 15 residues. CDR1 and CDR2 (germline): LNHDA, SQIVND (reference sequence). Trimming removed 7 bases from V and 2 bases from J; junction bases left unmatched: 7. For the CDR3, the DNA is TGTGCCAGTAAAAACAGGGGGTTTGGCAATCAGCCCCAGCATTTT. It specifies CASKNRGFGNQPQHF.

This sequence joins TRBV15 and TRBJ2-1; 10 positions match TRBD1. The CDR3 covers 18 residues. V trimming: 2 bases; J trimming: 9 bases; junction bases outside the gene matches: 16. Germline assignment: CDR1 LNHNV and CDR2 YYDKDF (reference sequence). CDR3 DNA: TGTGCCACCAGCAGACCCCGCTCGACAGGGGGCGTCAGGGGTGAGCAGTTCTTC. This codes for CATSRPRSTGGVRGEQFF.

This sequence joins TRBV2 and TRBJ2-5; 8 bases are a match to TRBD2. The V gene's germline CDR1 is SNHLY and CDR2 FYNNEI. With 6 bases clipped from V and 4 bases from J, the junction kept 10 bases outside the gene matches. This CDR3 is built from 15 residues. CDR3 protein: CASSGKRGRGETQYF. DNA for the CDR3: TGTGCCAGCAGCGGAAAGCGGGGGAGAGGAGAGACCCAGTACTTC.

V gene TRBV10-3 combines with J gene TRBJ2-1, with 8 positions matching TRBD2. Germline CDR1 ENHRY, CDR2 SYGVKD. After removal of 3 bases from V and 6 bases from J, the junction contained 4 bases not matched to a gene. The CDR3 spans 14 residues. The CDR3 protein is CAISDPGGFNEQFF. In DNA form, the CDR3 reads TGTGCCATCAGTGACCCGGGGGGGTTCAATGAGCAGTTCTTC.

This chain joins TRBV19 and TRBJ2-1; 10 nucleotides match TRBD2. Germline V CDR1 and CDR2: LNHDA, SQIVND (reference sequence). Trimming cost V 6 bases and J 9 bases; bases outside gene matches: 8. This CDR3 has 14 amino acids. The DNA for the CDR3 is TGTGCCAGTAGACCAACTAGCGGGGTCACTGAGCAGTTCTTC. As protein: CASRPTSGVTEQFF.

The rearrangement links TRBV5-1 to TRBJ1-3; D ambiguous. The CDR3 consists of 14 residues. Trimming shortened V by 0 bases and J by 0 bases, and 4 bases separated the two germline ends. Germline V gene lookup returns CDR1 SGHRS and CDR2 YFSETQ. CDR3 nucleotide sequence: TGCGCCAGCAGCTTGGCTTCCTCTGGAAACACCATATATTTT. It translates to CASSLASSGNTIYF.

The V gene is TRBV6-2 or TRBV6-3, the J gene TRBJ2-7; 9 nucleotides agree with TRBD1. V lost 3 bases to trimming and J lost 1 base; unmatched junction nucleotides: 7. Germline lookup yields CDR1 MNHEY and CDR2 SVGEGT. This CDR3 is 16 amino acids long. The CDR3 reads CASSYKGQGISYEQYF. DNA for the CDR3: TGTGCCAGCAGTTATAAGGGACAGGGAATTTCCTACGAGCAGTACTTC.

The chain links TRBV5-1 to TRBJ1-6, with TRBD1 identical over 7 bases. Per germline, CDR1 SGHRS and CDR2 YFSETQ. Germline trimming cut 1 base from V and 6 bases from J; bases unmatched to any gene: 13. CDR3 size: 18 residues. Written as DNA, the CDR3 is TGCGCCAGCAGCTTGAGGGGTCTGGGACAGCCTTCTAATTCACCCCTCCACTTT. It is translated as CASSLRGLGQPSNSPLHF.

The chain is built from TRBV19 and TRBJ1-5; 8 nucleotides agree with TRBD1. The CDR3 loop spans 14 amino acids. The V gene end was trimmed by 5 bases and the J gene end by 2 bases; junction bases not matched to a gene: 2. Germline loops: CDR1 LNHDA, CDR2 SQIVND (reference sequence). CDR3 loop: CASSSTGGNQPQHF. The CDR3 nucleotides are TGTGCCAGTAGTTCGACAGGGGGCAATCAGCCCCAGCATTTT. Full variable domain (outside the CDR3, taken from reference TRBV19 and TRBJ1-5): DGGITQSPKYLFRKEGQNVTLSCEQNLNHDAMYWYRQDPGQGLRLIYYSQIVNDFQKGDIAEGYSVSREKKESFPLTVTSAQKNPTAFYLCASSSTGGNQPQHFGDGTRLSIL.

The chain combines TRBV28 with TRBJ1-5, with a possible D match to TRBD1 (6 bases). Germline V gene data show CDR1 as MDHEN and CDR2 as SYDVKM. The length of the CDR3 is 16 residues. V lost 3 bases and J lost 3, with 15 bases in between. CDR3 amino acids: CASSFGFQGNNQPQHF. DNA of the CDR3: TGTGCCAGCAGTTTCGGTTTCCAGGGGAACAATCAGCCCCAGCATTTT.

V is TRBV11-3 and J is TRBJ2-1; D might be TRBD2 (5 bases). Trimming removed 0 bases from V and 8 bases from J, with 11 bases in between. Germline V CDR1 and CDR2: SGHNT, YENEEA. The CDR3 has 14 amino acids. The CDR3, as DNA: TGTGCCAGCAGCTTAGATCCCCAGGAGGATGAGCAGTTCTTC. It specifies CASSLDPQEDEQFF.